The next 5 T cell receptor beta chains were all read from a single sample in a study of shared clonotypes between healthy human individuals. Measured with immunoSEQ multiplex PCR; TCRdb has only the in-frame clones, and not every one. The sample contains over 2 million clones, around 95% of which appear only once. Sequencing was done on a sample of naive CD4+ T cells sorted from blood. This sample's subset: CD45RA+ positively selected. The receptor source for this set is a man aged 18 to 29 in good health.

The chain recombines TRBV28 with TRBJ2-1; 9 bases align to TRBD2. The germline V gene has CDR1 MDHEN and CDR2 SYDVKM. V lost 5 bases, J lost 5 bases, and 7 bases stayed unmatched. CDR3 length: 15 residues. The CDR3 is CASSVSGGPDNEQFF. Here the CDR3 DNA reads TGTGCCAGCAGTGTCAGCGGGGGGCCCGACAATGAGCAGTTCTTC.

The chain combines TRBV28 with TRBJ1-1; 7 nucleotides match TRBD1. Germline CDR1 MDHEN, CDR2 SYDVKM. This CDR3 spans 15 amino acids. Trimming took 8 bases from V and 1 from J; bases not matched to a gene: 10. The CDR3 reads CASEGNNRGNTEAFF. CDR3 bases: TGTGCCAGCGAGGGGAACAACAGGGGGAACACTGAAGCTTTCTTT.

The rearrangement links TRBV5-6 to TRBJ2-1, with 11 bases aligning to TRBD2. Unmatched junction bases numbered 6, after V lost 5 bases and J lost 8 bases. Germline CDR1 is SGHDT and CDR2 is YYEEEE. CDR3 size: 14 residues. CDR3 nucleotides: TGTGCCAGCAGTACGACTAGCGGGAATCATGAGCAGTTCTTC. As protein: CASSTTSGNHEQFF.

The V call is TRBV10-2, the J call TRBJ1-2; 9 bases agree with TRBD1. The CDR3 covers 14 residues. Germline V gene lookup returns CDR1 WSHSY and CDR2 SAAADI. The J segment lost 8 bases and the V segment lost 0 bases, leaving 4 bases of the junction unmatched. CDR3 bases: TGCGCCAGCAGTGAGTCGGGACAGGGTGCCGGCTACACCTTC. Its translation is CASSESGQGAGYTF.

With respect to this clone: Other nucleotide sequences in the sample specify the same CDR3. The chain has TRBV10-3 and TRBJ1-2; 9 bases align to TRBD1. Germline lookup yields CDR1 ENHRY and CDR2 SYGVKD. CDR3 length: 14 amino acids. The V segment lost 6 bases and the J segment 3 bases; nucleotides outside the gene matches: 5. CDR3 in DNA: TGTGCCATCAGATCAGACAGGGGGGACTATGGCTACACCTTC. As protein: CAIRSDRGDYGYTF.